This entry describes one TCR beta chain. The antigen is unknown. Germline CDR1 is SGDLS and CDR2 is YYNGEE. The length of the CDR3 is 15 residues. V lost 0 bases, J lost 6 bases, and 6 bases stayed unmatched. This sample is part of a study of T cell repertoires in cytomegalovirus infection. Across the whole study: Signatures in public TCR beta sequences pointed to both CMV infection and matching HLA type.

Study-level results: CMV carriers with the relevant HLA were identified by cumulative public TCR beta family frequency. Predominance within the ex vivo response was attributable to HLA-C-restricted CMV-specific TCR beta clonotypes.

MiXCR, applied by TCRdb to the reads, yields one record per CDR3 protein. The data hold more than 400,000 distinct CDR3 sequences, with around 27% observed a single time. The TCR originated in a human donor in good health (CMV status not recorded). Some clones in this sample may be carry-over from other donors' samples. The sequencing sample was made of PBMCs. This rearrangement joins TRBV9 to TRBJ2-3, with TRBD1 matching over 8 bases. CDR3 in amino acids: CASSVDGQGRDTQYF. The CDR3 nucleotides read TGTGCCAGCAGCGTAGATGGACAGGGTCGGGATACGCAGTATTTT.